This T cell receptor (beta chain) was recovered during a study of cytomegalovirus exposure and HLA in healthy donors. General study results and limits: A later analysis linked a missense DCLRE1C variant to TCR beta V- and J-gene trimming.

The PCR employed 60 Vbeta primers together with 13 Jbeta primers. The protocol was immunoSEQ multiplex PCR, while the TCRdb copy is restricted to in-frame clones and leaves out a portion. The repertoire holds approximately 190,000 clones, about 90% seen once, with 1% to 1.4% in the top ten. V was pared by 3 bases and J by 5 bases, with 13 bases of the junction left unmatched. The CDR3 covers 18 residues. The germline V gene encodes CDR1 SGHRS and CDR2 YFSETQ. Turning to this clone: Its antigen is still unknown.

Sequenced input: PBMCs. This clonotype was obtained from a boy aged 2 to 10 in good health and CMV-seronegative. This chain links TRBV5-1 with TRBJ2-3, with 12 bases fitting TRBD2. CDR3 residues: CASSSGSASGGALDTQYF. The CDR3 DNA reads TGCGCCAGCAGCTCGGGGTCGGCTAGCGGGGGGGCCCTAGATACGCAGTATTTT.